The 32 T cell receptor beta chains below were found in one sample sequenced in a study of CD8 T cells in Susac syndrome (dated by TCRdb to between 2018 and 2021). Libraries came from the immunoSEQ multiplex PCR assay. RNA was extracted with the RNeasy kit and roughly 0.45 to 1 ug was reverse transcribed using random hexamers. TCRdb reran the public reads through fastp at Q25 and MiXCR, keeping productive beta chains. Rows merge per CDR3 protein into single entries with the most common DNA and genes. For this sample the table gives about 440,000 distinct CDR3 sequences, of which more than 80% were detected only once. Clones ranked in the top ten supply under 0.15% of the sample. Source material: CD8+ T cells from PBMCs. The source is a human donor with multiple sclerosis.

The CDR3 sequence is CASSYDLAGVHNEQFF. In nucleotides, the CDR3 is TGTGCCAGCAGTTACGATCTAGCGGGAGTCCACAATGAGCAGTTCTTC. The chain uses TRBV6-5 and TRBJ2-1, with 10 positions matching TRBD2. Germline lookup yields CDR1 MNHEY and CDR2 SVGAGI. The V and J ends lost 2 bases and 5 bases, in that order; junction bases with no gene match: 6. The CDR3 totals 16 residues.

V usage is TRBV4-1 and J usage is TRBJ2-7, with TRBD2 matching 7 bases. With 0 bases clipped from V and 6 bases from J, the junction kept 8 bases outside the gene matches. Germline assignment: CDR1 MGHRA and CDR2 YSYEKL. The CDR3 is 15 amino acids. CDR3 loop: CASSQDYAGAAEQYF. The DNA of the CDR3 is TGCGCCAGCAGCCAAGATTACGCGGGAGCGGCCGAGCAGTACTTC.

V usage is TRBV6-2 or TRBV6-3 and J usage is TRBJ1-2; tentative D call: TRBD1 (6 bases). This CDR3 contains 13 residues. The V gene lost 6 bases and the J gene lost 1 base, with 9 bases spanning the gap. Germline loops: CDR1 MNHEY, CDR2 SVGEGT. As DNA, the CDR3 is TGTGCCAGCAGCTCACAGGGTAACTATGGCTACACCTTC. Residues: CASSSQGNYGYTF.

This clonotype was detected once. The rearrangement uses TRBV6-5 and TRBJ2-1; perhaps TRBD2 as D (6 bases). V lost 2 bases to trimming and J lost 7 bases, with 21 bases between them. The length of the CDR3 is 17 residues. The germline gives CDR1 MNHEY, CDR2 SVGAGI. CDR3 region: CASSYASGTPSSNEQFF. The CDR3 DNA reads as TGTGCCAGCAGTTACGCATCCGGGACTCCCTCGTCGAATGAGCAGTTCTTC.

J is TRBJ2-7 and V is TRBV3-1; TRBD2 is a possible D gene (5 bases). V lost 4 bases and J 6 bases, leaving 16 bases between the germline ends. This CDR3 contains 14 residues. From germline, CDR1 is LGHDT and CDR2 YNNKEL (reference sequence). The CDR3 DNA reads TGTGCCAGCAGCCCGCCGGGATCGGAACGCGAGCAGTACTTC. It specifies CASSPPGSEREQYF.

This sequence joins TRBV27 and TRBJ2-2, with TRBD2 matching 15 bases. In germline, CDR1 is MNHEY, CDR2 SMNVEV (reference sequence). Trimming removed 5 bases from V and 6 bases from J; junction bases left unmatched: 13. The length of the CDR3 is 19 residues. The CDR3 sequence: CASSPGLAGGPNLAGELFF. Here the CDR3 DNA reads TGTGCCAGCAGTCCTGGACTAGCGGGAGGGCCTAATCTGGCCGGGGAGCTGTTTTTT.

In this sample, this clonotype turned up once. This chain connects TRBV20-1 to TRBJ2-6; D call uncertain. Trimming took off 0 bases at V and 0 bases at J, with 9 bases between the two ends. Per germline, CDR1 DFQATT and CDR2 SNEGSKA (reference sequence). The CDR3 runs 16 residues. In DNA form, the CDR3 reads TGCAGTGCTAGAGATTACAGACTCTCTGGGGCCAACGTCCTGACTTTC. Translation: CSARDYRLSGANVLTF.

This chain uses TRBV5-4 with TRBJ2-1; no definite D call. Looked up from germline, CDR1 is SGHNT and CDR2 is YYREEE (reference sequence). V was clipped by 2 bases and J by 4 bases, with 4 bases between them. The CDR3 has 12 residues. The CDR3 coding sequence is TGTGCCAGCAGCTTCCATTACAATGAGCAGTTCTTC. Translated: CASSFHYNEQFF.

The CDR3 sequence: CASSLSGTSSDTQYF. The CDR3 bases are TGTGCCAGCAGCTTATCCGGGACTAGCTCAGATACGCAGTATTTT. The chain uses TRBV7-9 and TRBJ2-3; 9 nucleotides line up with TRBD2. CDR1 and CDR2 from the germline V gene are SEHNR and FQNEAQ (reference sequence). The CDR3 contains 15 residues. V shed 2 bases and J 4 bases; nucleotides not matched to a gene: 4.

CDR3 sequence: CASRLTGGLTEAFF. The CDR3 nucleotides read TGTGCCAGCAGACTAACAGGGGGACTCACTGAAGCTTTCTTT. The V and J genes are TRBV27 and TRBJ1-1; the match to TRBD1 covers 8 bases. After removal of 6 bases from V and 4 bases from J, the junction contained 7 bases not matched to a gene. Germline V lookup: CDR1 MNHEY, CDR2 SMNVEV (reference sequence). This CDR3 has 14 amino acids.

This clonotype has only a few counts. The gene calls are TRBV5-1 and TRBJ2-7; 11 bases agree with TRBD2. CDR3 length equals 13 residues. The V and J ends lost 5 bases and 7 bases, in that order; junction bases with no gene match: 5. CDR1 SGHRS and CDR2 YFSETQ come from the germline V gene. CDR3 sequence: CASRLAGVWEQYF. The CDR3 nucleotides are TGCGCCAGCAGACTAGCGGGAGTCTGGGAGCAGTACTTC.

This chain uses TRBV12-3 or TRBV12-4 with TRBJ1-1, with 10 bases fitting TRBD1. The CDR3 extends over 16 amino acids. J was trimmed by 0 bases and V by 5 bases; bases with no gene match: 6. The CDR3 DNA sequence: TGTGCCAGCAGTCGGGGGACAGGGGCAATGAACACTGAAGCTTTCTTT. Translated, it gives CASSRGTGAMNTEAFF.

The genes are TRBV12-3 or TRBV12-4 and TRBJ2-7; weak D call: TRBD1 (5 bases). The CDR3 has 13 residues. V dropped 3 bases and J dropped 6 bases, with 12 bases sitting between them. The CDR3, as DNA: TGTGCCAGCAGTTTTAAGGACATCGGCGAGCAGTACTTC. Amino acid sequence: CASSFKDIGEQYF.

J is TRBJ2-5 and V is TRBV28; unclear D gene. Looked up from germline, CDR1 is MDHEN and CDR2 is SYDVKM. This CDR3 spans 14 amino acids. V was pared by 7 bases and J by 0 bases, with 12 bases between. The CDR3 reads CASNPLGYQETQYF. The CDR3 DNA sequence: TGTGCCAGCAACCCTCTGGGGTACCAAGAGACCCAGTACTTC.

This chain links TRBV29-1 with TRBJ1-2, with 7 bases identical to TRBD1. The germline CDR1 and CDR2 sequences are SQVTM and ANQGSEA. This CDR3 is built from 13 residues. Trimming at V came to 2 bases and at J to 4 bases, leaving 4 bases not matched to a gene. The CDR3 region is CSVETGTAYGYTF. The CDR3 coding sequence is TGCAGCGTTGAAACCGGGACAGCCTATGGCTACACCTTC.

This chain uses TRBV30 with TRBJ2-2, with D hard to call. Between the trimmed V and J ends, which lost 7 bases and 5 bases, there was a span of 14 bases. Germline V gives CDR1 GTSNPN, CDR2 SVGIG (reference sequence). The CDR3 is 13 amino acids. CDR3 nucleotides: TGTGCCTTGGGTCCGGTTAGGACCGGGGAGCTGTTTTTT. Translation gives CALGPVRTGELFF.

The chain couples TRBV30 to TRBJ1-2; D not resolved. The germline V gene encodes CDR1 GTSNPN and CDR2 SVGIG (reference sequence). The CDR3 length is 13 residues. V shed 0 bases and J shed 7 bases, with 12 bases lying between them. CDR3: CAWSVRLQLGYTF. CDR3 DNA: TGTGCCTGGAGTGTACGGTTGCAGCTTGGCTACACCTTC.

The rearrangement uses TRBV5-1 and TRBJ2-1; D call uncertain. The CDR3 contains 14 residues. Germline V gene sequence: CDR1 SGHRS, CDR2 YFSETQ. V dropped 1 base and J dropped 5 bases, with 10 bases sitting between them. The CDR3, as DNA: TGCGCCAGCAGCTTGAGTACTTCCAACAATGAGCAGTTCTTC. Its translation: CASSLSTSNNEQFF.

Written as DNA, the CDR3 is TGTGCCTGGACCCTAGACAGGGAATACTCTGAAGCTTTCTTT. It specifies CAWTLDREYSEAFF. J is TRBJ1-1 and V is TRBV30; 7 bases agree with TRBD1. The V gene end was trimmed by 4 bases and the J gene end by 6 bases; junction bases not matched to a gene: 11. There are 14 residues in the CDR3. Germline V lookup: CDR1 GTSNPN, CDR2 SVGIG (reference sequence).

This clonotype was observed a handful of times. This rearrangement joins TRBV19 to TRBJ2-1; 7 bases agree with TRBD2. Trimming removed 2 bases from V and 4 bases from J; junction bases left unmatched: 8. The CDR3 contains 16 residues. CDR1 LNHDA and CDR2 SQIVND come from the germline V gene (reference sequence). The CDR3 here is CASSILPGGGYNEQFF. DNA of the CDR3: TGTGCCAGTAGTATATTACCGGGAGGAGGGTACAATGAGCAGTTCTTC.

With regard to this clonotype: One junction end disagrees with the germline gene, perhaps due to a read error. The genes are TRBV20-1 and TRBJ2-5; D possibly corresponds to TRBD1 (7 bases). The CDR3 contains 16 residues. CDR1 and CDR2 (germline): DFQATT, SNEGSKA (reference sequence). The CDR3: CSAIPTRGRTQEAQYF. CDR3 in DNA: TGCAGTGCTATTCCGACTAGGGGGCGGACTCAAGAGGCCCAGTACTTC.

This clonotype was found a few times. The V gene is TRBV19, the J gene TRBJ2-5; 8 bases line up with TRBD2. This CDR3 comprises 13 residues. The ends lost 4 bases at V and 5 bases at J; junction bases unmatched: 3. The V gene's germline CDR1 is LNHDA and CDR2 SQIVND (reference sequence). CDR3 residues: CASSSRLAETQYF. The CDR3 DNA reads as TGTGCCAGTAGTAGCAGACTAGCGGAGACCCAGTACTTC.

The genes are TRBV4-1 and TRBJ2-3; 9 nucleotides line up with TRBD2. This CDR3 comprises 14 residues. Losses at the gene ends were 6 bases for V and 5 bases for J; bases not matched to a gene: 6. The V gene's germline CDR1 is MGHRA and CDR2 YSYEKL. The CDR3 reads CASSSREGIDTQYF. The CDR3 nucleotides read TGCGCCAGCAGTTCGCGGGAGGGCATAGATACGCAGTATTTT.

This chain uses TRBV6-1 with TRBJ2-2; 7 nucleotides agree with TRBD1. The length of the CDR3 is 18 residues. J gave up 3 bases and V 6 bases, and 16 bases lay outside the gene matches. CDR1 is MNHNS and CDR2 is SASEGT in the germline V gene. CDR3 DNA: TGTGCCAGCAGCCCCAGGATAGTCTGGACAGGTCACACCGGGGAGCTGTTTTTT. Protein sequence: CASSPRIVWTGHTGELFF.

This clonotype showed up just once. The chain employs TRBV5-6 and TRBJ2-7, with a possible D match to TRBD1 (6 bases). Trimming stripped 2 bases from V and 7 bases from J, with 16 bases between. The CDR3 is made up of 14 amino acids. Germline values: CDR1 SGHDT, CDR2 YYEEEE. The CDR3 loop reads CASSFRTDPWEQYF. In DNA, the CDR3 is TGTGCCAGCAGCTTTAGGACAGACCCCTGGGAGCAGTACTTC.

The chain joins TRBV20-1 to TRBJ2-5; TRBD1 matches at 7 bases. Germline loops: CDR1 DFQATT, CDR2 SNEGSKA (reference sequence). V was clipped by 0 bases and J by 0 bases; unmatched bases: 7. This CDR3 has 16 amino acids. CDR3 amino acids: CSAREMRGPHQETQYF. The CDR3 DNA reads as TGCAGTGCTAGAGAAATGAGGGGGCCCCACCAAGAGACCCAGTACTTC.

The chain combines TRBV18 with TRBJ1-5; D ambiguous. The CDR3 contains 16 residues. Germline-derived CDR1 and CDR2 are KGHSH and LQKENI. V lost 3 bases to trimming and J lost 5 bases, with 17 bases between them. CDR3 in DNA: TGTGCCAGCTCACCGGGTTTGGGCCTCGAACATCAGCCCCAGCATTTT. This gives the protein CASSPGLGLEHQPQHF.

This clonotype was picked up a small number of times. For the CDR3, the DNA is TGTGCCAGCAGTTTCGCTGGGACCCCATCCTACGAGCAGTACTTC. It specifies CASSFAGTPSYEQYF. The chain carries TRBV27 and TRBJ2-7, with D perhaps given as TRBD1 or TRBD2 (5 bases each). The CDR3 spans 15 residues. V was pared by 3 bases and J by 1 base, with 13 bases between. Germline V gene data show CDR1 as MNHEY and CDR2 as SMNVEV (reference sequence).

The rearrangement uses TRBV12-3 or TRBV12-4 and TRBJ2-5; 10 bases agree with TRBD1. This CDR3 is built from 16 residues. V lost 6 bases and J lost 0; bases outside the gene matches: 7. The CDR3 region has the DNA TGTGCCAGCAGCCAAGAGACAGGGGGCCACCAAGAGACCCAGTACTTC. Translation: CASSQETGGHQETQYF.

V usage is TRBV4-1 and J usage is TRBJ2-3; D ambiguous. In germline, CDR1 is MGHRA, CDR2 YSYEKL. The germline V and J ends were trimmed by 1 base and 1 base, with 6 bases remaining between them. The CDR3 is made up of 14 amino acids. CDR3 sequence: CASSQGIGTDTQYF. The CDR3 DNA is TGCGCCAGCAGCCAAGGAATCGGCACAGATACGCAGTATTTT.

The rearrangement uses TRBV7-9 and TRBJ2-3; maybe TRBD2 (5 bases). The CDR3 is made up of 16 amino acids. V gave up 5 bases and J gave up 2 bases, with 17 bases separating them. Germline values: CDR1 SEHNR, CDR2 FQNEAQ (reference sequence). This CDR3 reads CASSPRLGSNTDTQYF. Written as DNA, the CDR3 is TGTGCCAGCAGCCCCCGTCTAGGGAGTAACACAGATACGCAGTATTTT.

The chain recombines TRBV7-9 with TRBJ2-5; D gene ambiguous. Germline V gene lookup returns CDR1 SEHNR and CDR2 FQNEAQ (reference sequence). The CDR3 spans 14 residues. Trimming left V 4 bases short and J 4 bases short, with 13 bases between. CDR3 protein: CASSSPVVLETQYF. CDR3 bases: TGTGCCAGCAGCTCCCCGGTTGTTTTAGAGACCCAGTACTTC. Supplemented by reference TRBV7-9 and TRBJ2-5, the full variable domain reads DTGVSQNPRHKITKRGQNVTFRCDPISEHNRLYWYRQTLGQGPEFLTYFQNEAQLEKSRLLSDRFSAERPKGSFSTLEIQRTEQGDSAMYLCASSSPVVLETQYFGPGTRLLVL.